Listed here are 8 T cell receptor beta chains from one sample, sequenced in a study of spatial heterogeneity in lung cancer. From the 5' RACE reads, TCRdb called clonotypes with MiXCR, one entry per CDR3 protein. Of approximately 12,000 distinct CDR3 sequences in the sample, roughly an eighth were seen once. The time point here: sample taken at primary tumor resection. Tumor, nontumor lung or frozen PBMC supplied whole RNA, sequenced without sorting. The sample was PBMCs, taken at surgery. The receptors originated from a female donor with early-stage non-small cell lung cancer.

For this clonotype: One base away lies a much larger clone, so this may be a sequencing read error. The chain is built from TRBV1 and TRBJ2-7; the table names TRBD2, a call not compared with the DNA. TRBV1 is a documented pseudogene. The CDR3 is 18 amino acids. The CDR3 DNA follows: TGCACCAGCACCCAAGACCCCCAGACTAGCGGTAGCTCCTACGAGCAGTACTTC. It yields the protein CTSTQDPQTSGSSYEQYF.

This clonotype has more than one count but fewer than ten. The chain couples TRBV5-1 to TRBJ1-1, with D possibly being TRBD1 (6 bases). The CDR3 sequence is 14 residues long. From germline, CDR1 is SGHRS and CDR2 YFSETQ. Trimming shortened V by 0 bases and J by 10 bases, and 16 bases separated the two germline ends. The CDR3 region has the DNA TGCGCCAGCAGCTTGGAAGGCAGGGGAGGTTCAGCTTTCTTT. It codes for CASSLEGRGGSAFF. Together with reference TRBV5-1 and TRBJ1-1, the CDR3 gives the full variable domain: KAGVTQTPRYLIKTRGQQVTLSCSPISGHRSVSWYQQTPGQGLQFLFEYFSETQRNKGNFPGRFSGRQFSNSRSEMNVSTLELGDSALYLCASSLEGRGGSAFFGQGTRLTVV.

This clonotype was detected ten times or more. The V call is TRBV6-5, the J call TRBJ1-6; TRBD1 is a possible D gene (5 bases). This CDR3 contains 19 residues. Trimming removed 0 bases from V and 0 bases from J, with 15 bases in between. Germline V lookup: CDR1 MNHEY, CDR2 SVGAGI. For the CDR3, the DNA is TGTGCCAGCAGTTACTCCACGGGACGAATTAGCTCCTATAATTCACCCCTCCACTTT. It yields the protein CASSYSTGRISSYNSPLHF.

This clonotype is medium-sized within its sample. The chain carries TRBV25-1 and TRBJ1-2; D gene ambiguous. This CDR3 comprises 14 residues. V gave up 8 bases and J gave up 0 bases, with 13 bases separating them. Germline V CDR1 and CDR2: MGHDK, SYGVNS. Written as DNA, the CDR3 is TGTGCCAGCTTCACCATAGAGGCTAACTATGGCTACACCTTC. It codes for CASFTIEANYGYTF.

This clonotype is deemed medium-sized. The genes are TRBV7-2 and TRBJ2-7; D not certain. Trimming left V 5 bases short and J 7 bases short, with 15 bases between. Germline V lookup: CDR1 SGHTA, CDR2 FQGNSA. CDR3 length: 13 amino acids. The CDR3 reads CASSVRPGREQYF. CDR3 bases: TGTGCCAGCAGCGTACGGCCTGGGCGAGAGCAGTACTTC.

In its sample, this clonotype was seen many times. The J gene is TRBJ2-1, the V gene TRBV6-5; 7 positions agree with TRBD2. The CDR3 covers 14 residues. V shed 8 bases and J 7 bases; nucleotides not matched to a gene: 11. The V gene's germline CDR1 is MNHEY and CDR2 SVGAGI. The CDR3 is CASGEGLAGNEQFF. For the CDR3, the DNA is TGTGCCAGCGGGGAGGGGCTAGCTGGGAATGAGCAGTTCTTC.

This clonotype has ten or more counts. The V and J genes are TRBV12-3 or TRBV12-4 and TRBJ2-3, with a weak D call TRBD2 (5 bases). This CDR3 is 15 amino acids long. V was pared by 6 bases and J by 3 bases, with 16 bases between. The CDR3 sequence: CASSRRTSRTDTQYF. The CDR3 DNA reads TGTGCCAGCAGCCGGCGGACTTCCCGAACAGATACGCAGTATTTT.

The J gene is TRBJ1-3, the V gene TRBV7-9; D unresolved. Per the germline V gene, CDR1 is SEHNR and CDR2 is FQNEAQ (reference sequence). This CDR3 contains 15 residues. Trimming stripped 6 bases from V and 0 bases from J, with 12 bases between. The CDR3 is CASSPDGFSGNTIYF. The CDR3 DNA reads as TGTGCCAGCAGTCCCGACGGATTCTCTGGAAACACCATATATTTT.